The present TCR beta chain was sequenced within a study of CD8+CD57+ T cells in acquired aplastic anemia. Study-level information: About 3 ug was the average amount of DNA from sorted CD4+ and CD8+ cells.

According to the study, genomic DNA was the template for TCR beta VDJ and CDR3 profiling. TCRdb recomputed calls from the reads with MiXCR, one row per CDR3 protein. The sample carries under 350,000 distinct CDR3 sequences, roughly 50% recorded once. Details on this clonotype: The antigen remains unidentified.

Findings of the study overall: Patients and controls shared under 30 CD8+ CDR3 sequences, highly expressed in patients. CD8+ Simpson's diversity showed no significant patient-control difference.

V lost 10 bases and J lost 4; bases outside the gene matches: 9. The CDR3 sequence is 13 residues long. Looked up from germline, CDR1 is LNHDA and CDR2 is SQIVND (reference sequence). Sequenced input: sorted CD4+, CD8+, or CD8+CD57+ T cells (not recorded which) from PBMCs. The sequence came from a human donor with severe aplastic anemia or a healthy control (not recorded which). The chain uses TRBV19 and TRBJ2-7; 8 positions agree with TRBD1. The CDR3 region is CATEDRERYEQYF. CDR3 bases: TGTGCCACTGAGGACAGGGAGCGGTACGAGCAGTACTTC.